The T cell receptor beta chain under discussion was sequenced for a study of blood T cell repertoires in COVID-19. The V gene's germline CDR1 is SNHLY and CDR2 FYNNEI. The CDR3 is made up of 15 amino acids. The V gene lost 3 bases and the J gene lost 0 bases, with 9 bases spanning the gap. Clones were sequenced by immunoSEQ multiplex PCR, and TCRdb holds only the in-frame ones, with some missing. Among some 100,000 clones, roughly 87% were seen once, and the ten largest hold about 6.3%. The V call is TRBV2, the J call TRBJ2-1; possible D gene TRBD1, 6 bases. This TCR came from a woman aged 55-69 years with acute or convalescent COVID-19. The specimen sequenced was peripheral blood. This chain's CDR3 is CASSDWDISYNEQFF. The CDR3, as DNA: TGTGCCAGCAGTGATTGGGACATCTCCTACAATGAGCAGTTCTTC.